The 18 T cell receptor beta chains below all came from one sample that was sequenced in a study of blood T cells in healthy people across ages. It was with a sample-barcoded 5' primer and a J-beta primer mix that a second PCR of roughly 7 to 12 cycles was run. TCRdb itself ran the 5' RACE reads through MiXCR, one entry per CDR3 protein. This table holds 250,000 to 300,000 distinct CDR3 sequences, less than 30% found once. Material for sequencing was blood. The source of these receptors is a woman in her 70s in good health.

This clonotype occurred a few times. The chain carries TRBV4-1 and TRBJ1-5; TRBD1 might be the D (5 bases). This CDR3 region has 15 residues. Looked up from germline, CDR1 is MGHRA and CDR2 is YSYEKL. The V end was cut by 2 bases, the J end by 3 bases, with 11 bases between. CDR3 coding DNA: TGCGCCAGCAGCCAATTCAGGGATTCCAATCAGCCCCAGCATTTT. Translating gives CASSQFRDSNQPQHF.

This chain joins TRBV18 and TRBJ2-1, with D perhaps TRBD2 (6 bases). CDR1 and CDR2 from the germline V gene are KGHSH and LQKENI. Deletions cut 5 bases from V and 6 bases from J, with 11 bases between. The CDR3 has 13 amino acids. CDR3 coding DNA: TGTGCCAGCTCAGACTTCGGGGGCAATGAGCAGTTCTTC. This sequence encodes CASSDFGGNEQFF. Full variable domain (outside the CDR3, taken from reference TRBV18 and TRBJ2-1): NAGVMQNPRHLVRRRGQEARLRCSPMKGHSHVYWYRQLPEEGLKFMVYLQKENIIDESGMPKERFSAEFPKEGPSILRIQQVVRGDSAAYFCASSDFGGNEQFFGPGTRLTVL.

The V call is TRBV6-4, the J call TRBJ2-1; 9 nucleotides line up with TRBD1. The CDR3 length is 16 residues. Germline CDR1 MRHNA, CDR2 SNTAGT. V shed 3 bases and J 6 bases; nucleotides not matched to a gene: 9. The CDR3 DNA sequence: TGTGCCAGCAGTGAGGATCCGGACAGGGGATTCAATGAGCAGTTCTTC. Translation: CASSEDPDRGFNEQFF.

As concerns this clonotype: The conserved final phenylalanine or tryptophan is absent from the CDR3, which likely points to a read error. The V gene is TRBV7-2, the J gene TRBJ1-5; the D gene is possibly TRBD1 (5 bases). V was pared by 5 bases and J by 0 bases, with 11 bases between. The CDR3 spans 15 residues. Per germline, CDR1 SGHTA and CDR2 FQGNSA. As DNA, the CDR3 is TGTGCCAGCAGCCCACCAGGGCATAGCAATCAGCCCCAGCATTTG. It codes for CASSPPGHSNQPQHL.

Only one count was recorded for this clonotype. The chain combines TRBV6-5 with TRBJ2-7; either TRBD1 or TRBD2 may supply D (6 bases each). The germline CDR1 and CDR2 sequences are MNHEY and SVGAGI. V gave up 11 bases and J gave up 2 bases, with 22 bases separating them. The CDR3 has 15 amino acids. CDR3 coding DNA: TGTGCCTGCACCTCATCGGGGGCCCCCCCCTACGAGCAGTACTTC. Protein: CACTSSGAPPYEQYF.

This clonotype was observed once. The chain uses TRBV29-1 and TRBJ2-5; TRBD1 matches at 8 bases. With V trimmed by 2 bases and J by 4 bases, 9 bases remained unmatched. Germline loops: CDR1 SQVTM, CDR2 ANQGSEA. The CDR3 runs to 15 residues. CDR3: CSVEIGTGWGETQYF. The CDR3 nucleotides are TGCAGCGTTGAAATAGGGACAGGTTGGGGAGAGACCCAGTACTTC.

In this sample, this clonotype turned up once. Germline is not matched at one junction end, which may reflect a read error. The CDR3 here is CASSEGTALEQYF. The CDR3 nucleotides are TGCGCCAGCAGCGAGGGGACAGCCCTGGAGCAGTACTTC. V and J are TRBV9 and TRBJ2-7, with 7 bases identical to TRBD1. From germline, CDR1 is SGDLS and CDR2 YYNGEE. There are 13 residues in the CDR3.

The chain joins TRBV9 to TRBJ2-1; the D is unclear. Per germline, CDR1 SGDLS and CDR2 YYNGEE. CDR3 length equals 18 residues. V lost 0 bases and J 0 bases, leaving 16 bases between the germline ends. The CDR3 reads CASSVDLLGTSSYNEQFF. For the CDR3, the DNA is TGTGCCAGCAGCGTAGATCTGTTGGGCACCAGCTCCTACAATGAGCAGTTCTTC.

This chain links TRBV5-1 with TRBJ2-7; 8 bases line up with TRBD1. The germline V gene has CDR1 SGHRS and CDR2 YFSETQ. This CDR3 has 13 amino acids. V lost 5 bases and J lost 3; bases outside the gene matches: 4. The CDR3 DNA sequence: TGCGCCAGCAGTCAGGGGGCCGACTACGAGCAGTACTTC. Amino acids: CASSQGADYEQYF.

This clonotype was counted many times. CDR3 coding DNA: TGTGCCAGCAGCTGGCAGGCATACAATGAGCAGTTCTTC. Protein: CASSWQAYNEQFF. This chain connects TRBV7-6 to TRBJ2-1; D call uncertain. The CDR3 runs 13 residues. V shed 4 bases and J shed 4 bases, with 8 bases lying between them. Germline V CDR1 and CDR2: SGHVS, FNYEAQ. Using reference TRBV7-6 and TRBJ2-1 for the parts outside the CDR3, the full variable domain is GAGVSQSPRYKVTKRGQDVALRCDPISGHVSLYWYRQALGQGPEFLTYFNYEAQQDKSGLPNDRFSAERPEGSISTLTIQRTEQRDSAMYRCASSWQAYNEQFFGPGTRLTVL.

The chain carries TRBV3-1 and TRBJ2-7, with 9 bases lining up with TRBD1. This CDR3 contains 13 residues. Per germline, CDR1 LGHDT and CDR2 YNNKEL (reference sequence). The J segment lost 5 bases and the V segment lost 5 bases, leaving 4 bases of the junction unmatched. The CDR3 sequence: CASSYGQGNEQYF. The CDR3 region has the DNA TGTGCCAGCAGCTATGGACAGGGGAACGAGCAGTACTTC.

The rearrangement uses TRBV20-1 and TRBJ2-5; D unclear. CDR1 and CDR2 (germline): DFQATT, SNEGSKA (reference sequence). Deletions cut 5 bases from V and 7 bases from J, with 14 bases between. This CDR3 comprises 12 residues. This CDR3 is CSAQRAGGTQYF. The CDR3 DNA follows: TGCAGTGCTCAACGGGCAGGCGGGACCCAGTACTTC.

The chain uses TRBV7-9 and TRBJ1-2; TRBD1 aligns across 7 bases. Germline CDR1 SEHNR, CDR2 FQNEAQ (reference sequence). The CDR3 sequence is 15 residues long. J lost 2 bases, V lost 2 bases, and 5 bases had no gene match. The CDR3 reads CASSLQGGSNYGYTF. The CDR3 DNA is TGTGCCAGCAGCTTACAGGGGGGATCGAACTATGGCTACACCTTC.

J is TRBJ2-2 and V is TRBV15, with no clear D. Per germline, CDR1 LNHNV and CDR2 YYDKDF (reference sequence). Trimming took 8 bases from V and 4 from J, leaving 8 bases between them. The CDR3 spans 12 residues. The CDR3 DNA follows: TGTGCCACCGCTCGAAGCACCGGGGAGCTGTTTTTT. It codes for CATARSTGELFF.

There are many counts of this clonotype. The genes are TRBV20-1 and TRBJ2-7; 8 positions agree with TRBD2. Germline CDR1 reads DFQATT; CDR2 reads SNEGSKA (reference sequence). The V gene end was trimmed by 2 bases and the J gene end by 6 bases; junction bases not matched to a gene: 9. The CDR3 totals 14 residues. The CDR3 spells CSARTLAEVGEQYF. CDR3 DNA: TGCAGTGCTAGAACACTAGCGGAAGTAGGCGAGCAGTACTTC.

This clonotype showed up many times. The rearrangement joins TRBV6-1 to TRBJ1-4; 8 bases map to TRBD1. Germline-derived CDR1 and CDR2 are MNHNS and SASEGT. The length of the CDR3 is 15 residues. The V and J ends lost 6 bases and 5 bases, in that order; junction bases with no gene match: 8. The CDR3 here is CASSADRGPNEKLFF. The CDR3 DNA is TGTGCCAGCAGCGCAGACAGGGGACCAAATGAAAAACTGTTTTTT.

This clonotype was recorded at least ten times. The chain uses TRBV7-2 and TRBJ1-1; D gene ambiguous. The germline gives CDR1 SGHTA, CDR2 FQGNSA. Trimming left V 1 base short and J 1 base short, with 4 bases between. The CDR3 has 13 residues. The DNA of the CDR3 is TGTGCCAGCAGCTTAGGCCGGAACACTGAAGCTTTCTTT. This sequence encodes CASSLGRNTEAFF.

This chain uses TRBV12-3 or TRBV12-4 with TRBJ2-1; TRBD2 aligns across 9 bases. The CDR3 length is 14 residues. The junction had 5 bases not matched to a gene; V was cut back by 5 bases and J by 6 bases. The CDR3 bases are TGTGCCAGCAGTCTGGCACTAGCGGGCAATGAGCAGTTCTTC. This translates into CASSLALAGNEQFF.